Presented here are 20 T cell receptor beta chains from one specimen sequenced in a study of vaccination and CD4 T cells after COVID-19. These TCRs' antigens remain unknown. The treatment denotes: roughly 10-day PBMC culture with coronavirus spike peptide pools or control peptides (ViraFEST assay). With the Oncomine TCR Beta short-read assay, DNA from cultured CD4+ T cells was sequenced. A single record per CDR3 protein comes from TCRdb applying MiXCR to the PCR reads. The table lists 19,000 or so distinct CDR3 sequences, more than 45% of them singletons. The specimen comprised CD4+ T cells from blood, cultured in vitro, sampled after SARS-CoV-2 vaccination. Receptors originate from a human donor who had recovered from COVID-19.

The CDR3 DNA follows: TGCAGCGTCCTCATCGACTCCTACGAGCAGTACTTC. This codes for CSVLIDSYEQYF. The chain recombines TRBV20-1 with TRBJ2-7; unclear D gene. Per germline, CDR1 DFQATT and CDR2 SNEGSKA (reference sequence). The CDR3 covers 12 residues.

There are a few counts of this clonotype. The V call is TRBV7-9, the J call TRBJ2-3; the D gene is possibly TRBD2 (5 bases). CDR1 is SEHNR, CDR2 FQNEAQ, per germline (reference sequence). V was pared by 4 bases and J by 3 bases, with 20 bases between. This CDR3 has 17 residues. CDR3 loop: CASSSLWGEGKTDTQYF. Here the CDR3 DNA reads TGTGCCAGCAGCTCCCTTTGGGGAGAGGGTAAGACAGATACGCAGTATTTT.

This clonotype was observed a handful of times. The V and J genes are TRBV7-9 and TRBJ1-2; D not certain. The V gene's germline CDR1 is SEHNR and CDR2 FQNEAQ (reference sequence). CDR3 size: 14 residues. V was cut by 2 bases and J by 8 bases, with 15 bases left in between. For the CDR3, the DNA is TGTGCCAGCAGCTTAAGCGGAGCGCCGGAGGGCTACACCTTC. The encoded protein is CASSLSGAPEGYTF. The entire variable domain, with the rest obtained from reference TRBV7-9 and TRBJ1-2, is as follows: DTGVSQNPRHKITKRGQNVTFRCDPISEHNRLYWYRQTLGQGPEFLTYFQNEAQLEKSRLLSDRFSAERPKGSFSTLEIQRTEQGDSAMYLCASSLSGAPEGYTFGSGTRLTVV.

The V and J genes are TRBV19 and TRBJ2-2; D might be TRBD2 (6 bases). Germline values: CDR1 LNHDA, CDR2 SQIVND (reference sequence). This CDR3 spans 16 amino acids. Trimming pared 2 bases from V and 2 bases from J, leaving 12 bases between. CDR3 protein: CASSISGLPNTGELFF. As DNA, the CDR3 is TGTGCCAGTAGTATAAGCGGGCTACCCAACACCGGGGAGCTGTTTTTT.

The J gene is TRBJ1-1, the V gene TRBV6-5; no definite D call. The V end lost 0 bases, the J end lost 6 bases, and 2 bases lay between the germline ends. From germline, CDR1 is MNHEY and CDR2 SVGAGI. CDR3 size: 11 residues. The chain's CDR3 is CASSYSSEAFF. In DNA form, the CDR3 reads TGTGCCAGCAGTTACTCCTCTGAAGCTTTCTTT.

This chain links TRBV19 with TRBJ2-2, with TRBD2 identical over 8 bases. CDR1 is LNHDA, CDR2 SQIVND, per germline (reference sequence). J was trimmed by 6 bases and V by 6 bases; bases with no gene match: 3. CDR3 length: 13 amino acids. This CDR3 is CASSGGAAGELFF. The CDR3 nucleotides are TGTGCCAGTAGCGGGGGGGCAGCCGGGGAGCTGTTTTTT. The complete variable domain, with remaining parts taken from reference TRBV19 and TRBJ2-2, reads DGGITQSPKYLFRKEGQNVTLSCEQNLNHDAMYWYRQDPGQGLRLIYYSQIVNDFQKGDIAEGYSVSREKKESFPLTVTSAQKNPTAFYLCASSGGAAGELFFGEGSRLTVL.

The V and J genes are TRBV15 and TRBJ2-7; the D gene could be TRBD1 or TRBD2 (6 bases each). Looked up from germline, CDR1 is LNHNV and CDR2 is YYDKDF (reference sequence). The V and J ends lost 6 bases and 6 bases respectively, with 12 bases between them. CDR3 length: 12 amino acids. In nucleotides, the CDR3 is TGTGCCACCAGAGGAGGGGGTGGCGAGCAGTACTTC. Amino acids: CATRGGGGEQYF.

The rearrangement joins TRBV2 to TRBJ1-5, with D possibly TRBD1 on 5 matching bases. V was clipped by 1 base and J by 9 bases, with 7 bases between them. The germline V gene has CDR1 SNHLY and CDR2 FYNNEI. The CDR3 has 12 amino acids. The CDR3 reads CASSEGGGPQHF. The CDR3 DNA follows: TGTGCCAGCAGTGAAGGGGGGGGGCCCCAGCATTTT.

In its sample, this clonotype was seen a few times. The chain employs TRBV7-2 and TRBJ1-5, with D unclear. V was clipped by 1 base and J by 0 bases, with 4 bases between them. CDR1 and CDR2 from the germline V gene are SGHTA and FQGNSA. CDR3 size: 14 residues. The CDR3, as DNA: TGTGCCAGCAGCTTAGAACGTAGCAATCAGCCCCAGCATTTT. Protein sequence: CASSLERSNQPQHF.

The chain combines TRBV12-5 with TRBJ1-2; D not certain. The V end lost 0 bases, the J end lost 6 bases, and 11 bases lay between the germline ends. Germline CDR1 reads LGHNT; CDR2 reads FRNRAP. The CDR3 consists of 14 residues. The CDR3 DNA is TGTGCTAGTGGTTTGGTAGGAGGGTTGAATGGCTACACCTTC. It is translated as CASGLVGGLNGYTF.

This clonotype was recorded a few times. Written as DNA, the CDR3 is TGTGCCAGCAGCTCCACAACCCGGCTAGCGGGGGGGTTAATTGGCACAGATACGCAGTATTTT. It codes for CASSSTTRLAGGLIGTDTQYF. V and J are TRBV6-1 and TRBJ2-3; 12 nucleotides line up with TRBD2. Per the germline V gene, CDR1 is MNHNS and CDR2 is SASEGT. J gave up 1 base and V 6 bases, and 20 bases lay outside the gene matches. The CDR3 consists of 21 residues.

The chain couples TRBV7-9 to TRBJ2-3; 8 bases are a match to TRBD2. The V segment lost 3 bases and the J segment 4 bases; nucleotides outside the gene matches: 21. Germline lookup yields CDR1 SEHNR and CDR2 FQNEAQ (reference sequence). This CDR3 comprises 20 residues. CDR3 residues: CASSFSGVPGGPRTPDTQYF. The CDR3 coding sequence is TGTGCCAGCAGCTTTTCCGGGGTTCCGGGAGGGCCGAGGACCCCAGATACGCAGTATTTT.

J is TRBJ1-5 and V is TRBV6-1; unclear D gene. The V gene's germline CDR1 is MNHNS and CDR2 SASEGT. The CDR3 runs to 15 residues. V lost 2 bases and J lost 4, with 12 bases in between. CDR3 in amino acids: CASSESAAGNQPQHF. The CDR3 nucleotides read TGTGCCAGCAGTGAAAGTGCGGCAGGAAATCAGCCCCAGCATTTT.

The DNA of the CDR3 is TGTGCCAGCGCTCAAGGGGGGGGACAGAGCAATCAGCCCCAGCATTTT. Its translation is CASAQGGGQSNQPQHF. J is TRBJ1-5 and V is TRBV25-1; TRBD1 aligns across 7 bases. This CDR3 spans 16 amino acids. With V trimmed by 8 bases and J by 1 base, 11 bases remained unmatched. CDR1 and CDR2 from the germline V gene are MGHDK and SYGVNS.

This clonotype has a handful of counts. The CDR3 DNA follows: TGTGCCAGCAGTTACACCGGACAGGGTGGAAACACCATATATTTT. Translating gives CASSYTGQGGNTIYF. The chain joins TRBV6-5 to TRBJ1-3; 8 bases align to TRBD1. Per the germline V gene, CDR1 is MNHEY and CDR2 is SVGAGI. Trimming removed 2 bases from V and 3 bases from J; junction bases left unmatched: 3. CDR3 size: 15 residues.

The chain employs TRBV4-2 and TRBJ1-2; D unresolved. The CDR3 sequence is 15 residues long. V lost 0 bases to trimming and J lost 4 bases, with 12 bases between them. Germline lookup yields CDR1 LGHNA and CDR2 YNFKEQ. The CDR3, as DNA: TGTGCCAGCAGCCAAGATCGGTCCGGTGGCTATGGCTACACCTTC. Amino acid sequence: CASSQDRSGGYGYTF.

This clonotype has just a few counts. The chain uses TRBV24-1 and TRBJ2-7; 7 bases fit TRBD2. V lost 2 bases to trimming and J lost 7 bases; unmatched junction nucleotides: 1. The CDR3 covers 12 residues. Looked up from germline, CDR1 is KGHDR and CDR2 is SFDVKD. DNA for the CDR3: TGTGCCACCAGTGATTCGGGGGGAGAGCAGTACTTC. Encoded protein: CATSDSGGEQYF.

The chain recombines TRBV6-2 or TRBV6-3 with TRBJ2-1; D is ambiguous. The CDR3 loop spans 13 amino acids. Deletions cut 7 bases from V and 4 bases from J, with 11 bases between. Germline V gene sequence: CDR1 MNHEY, CDR2 SVGEGT. The CDR3 here is CASNAPSYNEQFF. CDR3 nucleotide sequence: TGTGCCAGCAACGCGCCTTCTTACAATGAGCAGTTCTTC.

The chain is built from TRBV20-1 and TRBJ2-3; 13 bases line up with TRBD2. Losses at the gene ends were 6 bases for V and 0 bases for J; bases not matched to a gene: 12. The V gene's germline CDR1 is DFQATT and CDR2 SNEGSKA (reference sequence). CDR3 size: 18 residues. DNA for the CDR3: TGCAGTGCGGCACTAGCGGGGGGGCCGGGGTTGAGCACAGATACGCAGTATTTT. It translates to CSAALAGGPGLSTDTQYF.

The chain carries TRBV20-1 and TRBJ1-1, with 9 bases matching TRBD1. The J segment lost 6 bases and the V segment lost 1 base, leaving 3 bases of the junction unmatched. CDR1 and CDR2 from the germline V gene are DFQATT and SNEGSKA (reference sequence). This CDR3 is built from 13 residues. The CDR3 DNA is TGCAGTGCTAGAGGACAGGGGGACCCTGAAGCTTTCTTT. This codes for CSARGQGDPEAFF.